This T cell receptor beta chain was captured in a study of CD8+ T cells in alopecia areata. Sequencing relied on a cDNA template that was reverse transcribed from extracted RNA. Method: immunoSEQ multiplex PCR; TCRdb's copy keeps in-frame clones and lacks some. This table has about 140,000 clones, about 47% appearing once. Sorted out of PBMCs were CD4+ T cells and CD8+ T cells. Notes on the study in general: Patients showed less clear TCR sequence sharing than mice, possibly partly because of HLA diversity. Tissue-resident alphabeta T cells belonging to normal skin likewise get sequenced within scalp specimens. Lesional scalp displayed greater clonality than normal scalp, most notably in alopecia totalis/universalis.

This clone was counted a single time. Its specificity is not known. The CDR3 runs to 15 residues. Germline assignment: CDR1 MNHEY and CDR2 SMNVEV (reference sequence). V dropped 4 bases and J dropped 7 bases, with 19 bases sitting between them. The material was CD4+ T cells sorted from blood, obtained at week 0. The V call is TRBV27, the J call TRBJ1-1, with a weak D call TRBD1 (6 bases). This TCR derives from a human donor with alopecia areata. The CDR3 spells CASSSDGTILSEAFF. CDR3 DNA sequence: TGTGCCAGCAGTTCTGACGGGACAATCCTGAGTGAAGCTTTCTTT.